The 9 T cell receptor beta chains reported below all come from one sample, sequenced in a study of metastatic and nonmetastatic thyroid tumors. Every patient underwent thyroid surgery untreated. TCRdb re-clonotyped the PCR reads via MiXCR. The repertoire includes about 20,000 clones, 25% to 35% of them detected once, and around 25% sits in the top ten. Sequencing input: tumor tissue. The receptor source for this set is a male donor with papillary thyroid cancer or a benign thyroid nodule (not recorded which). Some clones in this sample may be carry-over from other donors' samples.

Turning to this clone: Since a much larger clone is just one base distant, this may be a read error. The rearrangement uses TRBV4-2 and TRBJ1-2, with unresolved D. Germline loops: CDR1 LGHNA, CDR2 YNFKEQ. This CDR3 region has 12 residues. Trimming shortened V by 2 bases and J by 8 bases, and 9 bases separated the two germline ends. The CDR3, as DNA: TGTGCCAGCAGCCAATATTTGAGGGGCTACACCTTC. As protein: CASSQYLRGYTF.

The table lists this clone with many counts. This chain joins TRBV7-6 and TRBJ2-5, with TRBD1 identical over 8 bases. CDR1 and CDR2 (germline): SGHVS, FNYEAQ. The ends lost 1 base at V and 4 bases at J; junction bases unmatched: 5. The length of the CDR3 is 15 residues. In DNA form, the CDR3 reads TGTGCCAGCAGCTTAGGGGCAGGGGGCAGAGAGACCCAGTACTTC. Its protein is CASSLGAGGRETQYF.

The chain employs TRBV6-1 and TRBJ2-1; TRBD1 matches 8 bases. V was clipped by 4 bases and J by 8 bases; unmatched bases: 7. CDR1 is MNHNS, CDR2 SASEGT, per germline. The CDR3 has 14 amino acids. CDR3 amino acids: CASSAGQGADEQFF. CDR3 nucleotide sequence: TGTGCCAGCAGTGCCGGACAGGGAGCCGATGAGCAGTTCTTC.

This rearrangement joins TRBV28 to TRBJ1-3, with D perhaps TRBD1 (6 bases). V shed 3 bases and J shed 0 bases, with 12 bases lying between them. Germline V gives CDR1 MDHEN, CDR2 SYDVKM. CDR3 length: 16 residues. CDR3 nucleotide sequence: TGTGCCAGCAGTTTCGGACAGCCGATCTCTGGAAACACCATATATTTT. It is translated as CASSFGQPISGNTIYF.

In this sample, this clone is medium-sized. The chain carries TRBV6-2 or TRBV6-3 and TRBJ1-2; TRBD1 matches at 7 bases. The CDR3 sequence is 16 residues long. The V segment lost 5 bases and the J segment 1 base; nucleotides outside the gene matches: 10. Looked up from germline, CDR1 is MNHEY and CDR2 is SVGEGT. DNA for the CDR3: TGTGCCAGCAGTAAGCCACCGGGACAGAATAACTATGGCTACACCTTC. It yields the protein CASSKPPGQNNYGYTF.

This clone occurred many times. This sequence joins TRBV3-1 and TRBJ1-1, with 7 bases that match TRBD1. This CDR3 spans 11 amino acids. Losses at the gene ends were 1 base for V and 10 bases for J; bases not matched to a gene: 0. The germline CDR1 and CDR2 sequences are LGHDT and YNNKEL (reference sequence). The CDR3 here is CASSQGQGAFF. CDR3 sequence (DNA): TGTGCCAGCAGCCAAGGACAGGGAGCTTTCTTT.

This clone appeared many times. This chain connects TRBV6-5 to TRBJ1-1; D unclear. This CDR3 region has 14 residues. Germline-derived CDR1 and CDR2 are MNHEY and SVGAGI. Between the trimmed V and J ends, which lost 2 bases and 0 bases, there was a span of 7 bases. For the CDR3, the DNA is TGTGCCAGCAGTTACGAAGGGATGAACACTGAAGCTTTCTTT. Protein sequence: CASSYEGMNTEAFF.

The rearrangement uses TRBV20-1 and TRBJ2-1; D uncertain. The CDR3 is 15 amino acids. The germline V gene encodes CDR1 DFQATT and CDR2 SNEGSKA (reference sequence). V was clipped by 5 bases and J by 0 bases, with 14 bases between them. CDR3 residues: CSAQFERSSYNEQFF. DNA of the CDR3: TGCAGTGCTCAGTTCGAGAGGAGCTCCTACAATGAGCAGTTCTTC.

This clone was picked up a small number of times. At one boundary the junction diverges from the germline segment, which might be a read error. DNA of the CDR3: TGCAGTGCTAGCGGTAGGACTAGCGTGAGTTCCTACGAGCATTACTTC. It translates to CSASGRTSVSSYEHYF. The rearrangement joins TRBV20-1 to TRBJ2-7; 9 bases are a match to TRBD2. The CDR3 has 16 residues. Per germline, CDR1 DFQATT and CDR2 SNEGSKA (reference sequence).